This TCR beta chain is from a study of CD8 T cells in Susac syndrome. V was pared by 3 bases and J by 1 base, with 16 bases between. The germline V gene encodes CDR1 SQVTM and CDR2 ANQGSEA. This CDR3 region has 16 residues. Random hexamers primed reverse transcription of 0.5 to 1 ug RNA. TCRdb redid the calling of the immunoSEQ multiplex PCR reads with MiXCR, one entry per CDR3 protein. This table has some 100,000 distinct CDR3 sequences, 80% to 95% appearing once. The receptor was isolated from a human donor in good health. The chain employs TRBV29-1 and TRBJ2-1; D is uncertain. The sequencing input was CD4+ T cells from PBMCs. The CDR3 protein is CSVDFPAAQSYNEQFF. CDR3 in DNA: TGCAGCGTTGATTTTCCGGCAGCCCAATCCTACAATGAGCAGTTCTTC.